This T cell receptor beta chain was identified during a study of T cell repertoires in cytomegalovirus infection. Turning to the study itself: Well-studied HLA-B-restricted CMV epitopes were used in the study alongside recently identified HLA-C-restricted ones. Shared public TCR beta signatures pointed to both CMV infection and a matching HLA type.

TCRdb analysed the reads with MiXCR anew, one entry per CDR3 protein. The profile shows some 920,000 distinct CDR3 sequences, roughly 31% of them singletons. J was trimmed by 9 bases and V by 5 bases; bases with no gene match: 13. Germline V gives CDR1 SGHAT, CDR2 FQNNGV. The CDR3 is 16 amino acids. Notes on the study in general: Ex vivo responses were dominated by HLA-C-restricted CMV-specific TCR beta clonotypes. Of the TCR beta families, the public ones yielded a cumulative frequency that identified carriers of CMV plus the relevant HLA.

Note on this clonotype: Its target is unknown.

Sample: cultured CD8+ T cells from PBMCs, taken from culture after CMV antigen stimulation. The clonotype was recovered from a human donor in good health (CMV status not recorded). Some clones in this sample may be carry-over from other donors' samples. The chain uses TRBV11-2 and TRBJ1-3; TRBD1 agrees at 10 bases. CDR3 bases: TGTGCCAGCAGCGAGTGGGACAGGGGAGGCGTAGCCACCATATATTTT. It is translated as CASSEWDRGGVATIYF.